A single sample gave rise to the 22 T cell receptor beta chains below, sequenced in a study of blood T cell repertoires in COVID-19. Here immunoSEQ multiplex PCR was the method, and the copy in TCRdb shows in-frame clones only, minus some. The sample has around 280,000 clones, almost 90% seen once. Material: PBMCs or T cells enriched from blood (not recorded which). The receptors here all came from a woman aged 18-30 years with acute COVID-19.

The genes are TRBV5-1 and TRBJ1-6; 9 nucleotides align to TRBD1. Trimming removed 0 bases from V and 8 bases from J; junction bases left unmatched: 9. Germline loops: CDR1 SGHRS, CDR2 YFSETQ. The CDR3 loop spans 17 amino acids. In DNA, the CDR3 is TGCGCCAGCAGCTTGGCCGGCATTAGACAGGGGGATTCACCCCTCCACTTT. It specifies CASSLAGIRQGDSPLHF. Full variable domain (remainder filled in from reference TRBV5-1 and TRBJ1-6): KAGVTQTPRYLIKTRGQQVTLSCSPISGHRSVSWYQQTPGQGLQFLFEYFSETQRNKGNFPGRFSGRQFSNSRSEMNVSTLELGDSALYLCASSLAGIRQGDSPLHFGNGTRLTVT.

The CDR3 reads CASSRGGGPGQGIFEQYF. The CDR3 DNA reads TGTGCCAGCAGCCGTGGTGGTGGCCCGGGACAGGGGATCTTCGAGCAGTACTTC. The genes are TRBV3-1 (or the pseudogene TRBV3-2) and TRBJ2-7; TRBD1 matches at 10 bases. Germline V gene lookup returns CDR1 LGHDT and CDR2 YNNKEL (reference sequence). The CDR3 runs 18 residues. The V and J ends lost 4 bases and 6 bases, in that order; junction bases with no gene match: 18.

The CDR3 nucleotides read TGTGCCAGCAGCAGGGGAGGGGCGTTCTCTGGAAACACCATATATTTT. This gives the protein CASSRGGAFSGNTIYF. The rearrangement links TRBV7-2 to TRBJ1-3; D perhaps matches TRBD1 (5 bases). The germline CDR1 and CDR2 sequences are SGHTA and FQGNSA. V was trimmed by 5 bases and J by 0 bases, leaving 14 bases between them. The CDR3 loop spans 16 amino acids.

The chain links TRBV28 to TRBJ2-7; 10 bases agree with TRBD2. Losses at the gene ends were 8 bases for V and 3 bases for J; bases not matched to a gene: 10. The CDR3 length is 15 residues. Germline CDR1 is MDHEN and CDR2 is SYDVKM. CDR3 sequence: CASRRPRTSGYEQYF. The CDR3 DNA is TGTGCCAGCCGACGCCCCCGGACTAGCGGCTACGAGCAGTACTTC.

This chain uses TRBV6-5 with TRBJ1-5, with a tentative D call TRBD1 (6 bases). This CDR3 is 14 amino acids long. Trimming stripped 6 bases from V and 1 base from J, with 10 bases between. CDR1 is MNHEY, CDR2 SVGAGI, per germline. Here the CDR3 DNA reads TGTGCCAGCAGAATGGACAGAAGCAATCAGCCCCAGCATTTT. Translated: CASRMDRSNQPQHF.

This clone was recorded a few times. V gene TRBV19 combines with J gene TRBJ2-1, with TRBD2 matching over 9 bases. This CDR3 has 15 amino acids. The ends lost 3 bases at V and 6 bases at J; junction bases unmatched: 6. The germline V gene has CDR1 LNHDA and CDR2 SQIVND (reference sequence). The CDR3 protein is CASSISPSGTNEQFF. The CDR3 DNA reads TGTGCCAGTAGTATCTCGCCTAGCGGGACCAATGAGCAGTTCTTC.

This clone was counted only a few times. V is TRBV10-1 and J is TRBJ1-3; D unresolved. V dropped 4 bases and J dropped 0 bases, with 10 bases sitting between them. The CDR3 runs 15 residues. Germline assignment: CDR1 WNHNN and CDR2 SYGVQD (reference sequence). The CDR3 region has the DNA TGCGCCAGCAGTGCGGGAACTACCTCTGGAAACACCATATATTTT. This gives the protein CASSAGTTSGNTIYF.

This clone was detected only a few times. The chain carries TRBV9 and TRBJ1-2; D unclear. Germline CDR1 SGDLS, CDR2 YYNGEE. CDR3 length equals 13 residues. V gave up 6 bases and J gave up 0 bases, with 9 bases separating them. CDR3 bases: TGTGCCAGCAACCCGGGATCTAACTATGGCTACACCTTC. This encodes CASNPGSNYGYTF.

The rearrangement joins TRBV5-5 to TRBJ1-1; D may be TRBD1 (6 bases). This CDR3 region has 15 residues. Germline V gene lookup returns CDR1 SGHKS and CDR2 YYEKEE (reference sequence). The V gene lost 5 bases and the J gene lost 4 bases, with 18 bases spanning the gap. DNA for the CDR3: TGTGCCAGCAGTATGAACCCAGGGGCTGGCACTGAAGCTTTCTTT. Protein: CASSMNPGAGTEAFF.

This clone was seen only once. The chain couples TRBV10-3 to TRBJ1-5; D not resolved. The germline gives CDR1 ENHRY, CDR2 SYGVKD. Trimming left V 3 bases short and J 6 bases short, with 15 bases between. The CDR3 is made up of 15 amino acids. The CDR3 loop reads CAISEVSRGGQPQHF. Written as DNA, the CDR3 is TGTGCCATCAGTGAAGTAAGTCGAGGCGGTCAGCCCCAGCATTTT.

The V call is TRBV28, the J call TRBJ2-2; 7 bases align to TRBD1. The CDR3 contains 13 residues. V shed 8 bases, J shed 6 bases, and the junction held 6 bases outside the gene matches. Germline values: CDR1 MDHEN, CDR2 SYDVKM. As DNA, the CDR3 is TGTGCCAGCGGAACAGGGGTTCCCGGGGAGCTGTTTTTT. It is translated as CASGTGVPGELFF.

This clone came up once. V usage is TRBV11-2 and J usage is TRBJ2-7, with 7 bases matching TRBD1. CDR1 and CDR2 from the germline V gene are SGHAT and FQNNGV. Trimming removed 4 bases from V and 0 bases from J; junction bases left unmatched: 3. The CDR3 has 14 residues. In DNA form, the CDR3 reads TGTGCCAGCAGCTCGACAGGGAGCTCCTACGAGCAGTACTTC. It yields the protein CASSSTGSSYEQYF.

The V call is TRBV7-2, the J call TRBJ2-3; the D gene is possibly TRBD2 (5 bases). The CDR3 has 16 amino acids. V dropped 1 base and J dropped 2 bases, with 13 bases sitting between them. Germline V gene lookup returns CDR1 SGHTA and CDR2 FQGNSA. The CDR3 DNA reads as TGTGCCAGCAGCTTAGGAGGGATTCACACCACAGATACGCAGTATTTT. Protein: CASSLGGIHTTDTQYF.

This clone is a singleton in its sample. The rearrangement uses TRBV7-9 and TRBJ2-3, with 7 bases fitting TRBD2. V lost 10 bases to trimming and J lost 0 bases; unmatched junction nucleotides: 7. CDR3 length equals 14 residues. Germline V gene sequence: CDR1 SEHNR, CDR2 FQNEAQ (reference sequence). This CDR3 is CATGRAGSTDTQYF. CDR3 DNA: TGTGCCACTGGGAGGGCCGGGAGCACAGATACGCAGTATTTT.

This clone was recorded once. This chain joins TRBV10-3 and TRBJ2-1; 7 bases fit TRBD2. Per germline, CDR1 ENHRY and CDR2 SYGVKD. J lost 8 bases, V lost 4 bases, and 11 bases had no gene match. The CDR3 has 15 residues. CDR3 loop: CAISGVAGVSDEQFF. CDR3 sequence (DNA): TGTGCCATCAGTGGAGTGGCGGGAGTGTCCGATGAGCAGTTCTTC.

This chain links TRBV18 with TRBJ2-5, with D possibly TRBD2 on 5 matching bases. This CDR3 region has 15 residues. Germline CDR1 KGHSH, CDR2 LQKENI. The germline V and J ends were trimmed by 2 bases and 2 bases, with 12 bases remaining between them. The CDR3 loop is CASSPELGPQETQYF. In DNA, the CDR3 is TGTGCCAGCTCACCAGAACTAGGACCTCAAGAGACCCAGTACTTC.

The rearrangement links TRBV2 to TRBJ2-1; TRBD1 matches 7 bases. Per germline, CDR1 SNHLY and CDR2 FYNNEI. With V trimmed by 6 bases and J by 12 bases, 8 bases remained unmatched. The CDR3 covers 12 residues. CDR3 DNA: TGTGCCAGCAGAGCCGGACAGGCTACGCAGTTCTTC. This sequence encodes CASRAGQATQFF.

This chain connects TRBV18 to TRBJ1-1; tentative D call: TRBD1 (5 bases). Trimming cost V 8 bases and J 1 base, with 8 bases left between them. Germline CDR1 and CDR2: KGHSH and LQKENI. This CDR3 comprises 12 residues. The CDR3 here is CASNQGNTEAFF. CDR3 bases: TGTGCCAGCAACCAGGGGAACACTGAAGCTTTCTTT.

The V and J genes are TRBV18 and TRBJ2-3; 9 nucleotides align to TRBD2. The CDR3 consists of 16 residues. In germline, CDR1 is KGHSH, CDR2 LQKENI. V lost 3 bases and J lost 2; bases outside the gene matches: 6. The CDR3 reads CASSPGLAGYTDTQYF. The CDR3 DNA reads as TGTGCCAGCTCACCGGGGCTAGCGGGATACACAGATACGCAGTATTTT.

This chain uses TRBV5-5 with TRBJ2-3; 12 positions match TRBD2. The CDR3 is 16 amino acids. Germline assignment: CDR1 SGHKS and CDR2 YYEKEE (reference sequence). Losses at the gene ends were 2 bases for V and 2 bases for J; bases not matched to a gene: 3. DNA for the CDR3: TGTGCCAGCAGCTTTGGACTAGCGGGGTACACAGATACGCAGTATTTT. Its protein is CASSFGLAGYTDTQYF.

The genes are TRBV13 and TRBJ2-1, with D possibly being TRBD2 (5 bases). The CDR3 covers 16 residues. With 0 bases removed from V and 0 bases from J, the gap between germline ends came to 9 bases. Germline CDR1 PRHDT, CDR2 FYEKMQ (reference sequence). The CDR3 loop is CASSLGAGPSYNEQFF. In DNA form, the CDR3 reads TGTGCCAGCAGCTTAGGGGCGGGCCCCTCCTACAATGAGCAGTTCTTC. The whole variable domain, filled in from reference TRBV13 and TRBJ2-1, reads AAGVIQSPRHLIKEKRETATLKCYPIPRHDTVYWYQQGPGQDPQFLISFYEKMQSDKGSIPDRFSAQQFSDYHSELNMSSLELGDSALYFCASSLGAGPSYNEQFFGPGTRLTVL.

The chain's CDR3 is CASSYYLGDYRYGYTF. CDR3 coding DNA: TGTGCCAGCAGTTACTACCTGGGGGACTATCGCTATGGCTACACCTTC. The gene calls are TRBV6-5 and TRBJ1-2, with D possibly being TRBD1 (5 bases). This CDR3 is 16 amino acids long. The germline V gene encodes CDR1 MNHEY and CDR2 SVGAGI. The ends were cut back, 1 base at V and 4 bases at J, with 16 bases in the middle.